The clone carrying this T cell receptor (beta chain) was observed a handful of times. The sample originates from a study of response to subunit inactivated influenza vaccine. V was pared by 3 bases and J by 4 bases, with 5 bases of the junction left unmatched. This CDR3 has 15 residues. Germline V gene lookup returns CDR1 DFQATT and CDR2 SNEGSKA (reference sequence). TCRdb reprocessed the RT-PCR reads with MiXCR, giving one entry per CDR3 protein. The data contain 550,000 to 600,000 distinct CDR3 sequences, 12% of them singletons. Sequencing was performed on PBMCs from blood, taken on the day of vaccination. The clonotype originates from a man in his fifties who received an inactivated influenza vaccine. The chain employs TRBV20-1 and TRBJ2-3; 12 bases agree with TRBD1. The CDR3 bases are TGCAGTGCTAGGGGGGACAGGGGGCCATCAGATACGCAGTATTTT. Protein product: CSARGDRGPSDTQYF.